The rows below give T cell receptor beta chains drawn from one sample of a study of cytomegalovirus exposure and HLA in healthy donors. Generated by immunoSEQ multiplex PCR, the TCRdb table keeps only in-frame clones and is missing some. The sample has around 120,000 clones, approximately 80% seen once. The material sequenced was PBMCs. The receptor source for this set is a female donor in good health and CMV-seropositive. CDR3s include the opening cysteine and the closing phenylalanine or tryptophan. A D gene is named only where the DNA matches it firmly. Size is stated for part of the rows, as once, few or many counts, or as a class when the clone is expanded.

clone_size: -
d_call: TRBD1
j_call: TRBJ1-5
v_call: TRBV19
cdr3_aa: CASSIGQGTGWVEPQHF
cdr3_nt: TGTGCCAGTAGTATAGGTCAGGGGACAGGTTGGGTCGAGCCCCAGCATTTT

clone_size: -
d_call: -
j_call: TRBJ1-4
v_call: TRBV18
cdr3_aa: CASSLFDSATNEKLFF
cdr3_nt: TGTGCCAGCTCACTATTTGACAGCGCAACTAATGAAAAACTGTTTTTT

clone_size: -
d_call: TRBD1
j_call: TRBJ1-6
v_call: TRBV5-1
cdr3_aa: CASSLVHRGDSPLHF
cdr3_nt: TGCGCCAGCAGCTTGGTACACAGGGGAGATTCACCCCTCCACTTT

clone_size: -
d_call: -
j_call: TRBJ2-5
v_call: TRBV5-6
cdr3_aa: CASSTGWDNQETQYF
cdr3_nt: TGTGCCAGCAGCACAGGATGGGACAACCAAGAGACCCAGTACTTC

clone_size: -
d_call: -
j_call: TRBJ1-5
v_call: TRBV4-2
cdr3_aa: CASSQDGVTGGYQPQHF
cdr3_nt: TGTGCCAGCAGCCAAGATGGGGTCACAGGAGGGTATCAGCCCCAGCATTTT

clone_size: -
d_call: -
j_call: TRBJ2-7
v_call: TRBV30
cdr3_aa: CAWSVRGAGEQYF
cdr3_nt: TGTGCCTGGAGTGTCCGGGGGGCTGGCGAGCAGTACTTC

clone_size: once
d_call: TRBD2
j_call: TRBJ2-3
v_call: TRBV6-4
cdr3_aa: CASSDSGGYTDTQYF
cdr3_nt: TGTGCCAGCAGTGATAGCGGGGGCTACACAGATACGCAGTATTTT

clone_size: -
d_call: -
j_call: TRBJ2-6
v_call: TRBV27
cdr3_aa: CASSSPSSGASVLTF
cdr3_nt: TGTGCCAGCAGTTCTCCCTCCTCTGGGGCCAGCGTCCTGACTTTC

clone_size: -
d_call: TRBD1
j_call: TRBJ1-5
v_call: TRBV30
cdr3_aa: CAWSVQGGGNQPQHF
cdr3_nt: TGTGCCTGGAGTGTGCAAGGGGGCGGGAATCAGCCCCAGCATTTT

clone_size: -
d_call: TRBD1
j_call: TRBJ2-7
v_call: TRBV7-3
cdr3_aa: CASSLTGTGPYEQYF
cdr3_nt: TGTGCCAGCAGCTTAACCGGGACAGGGCCGTACGAGCAGTACTTC

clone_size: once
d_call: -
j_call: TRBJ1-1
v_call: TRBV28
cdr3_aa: CASRDSTSEAFF
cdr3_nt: TGTGCCAGCAGGGACAGTACCTCTGAAGCTTTCTTT